These 18 T cell receptor beta chains originate from one sample sequenced in a study of monozygotic twins with inflammatory bowel disease. TCRdb reprocessed the 5' RACE reads, with one entry per CDR3 protein and no DNA. The table lists approximately 400,000 distinct CDR3 sequences, with approximately 2.4% in the top ten. The source material was blood. The receptors here all came from a human donor with ulcerative colitis or Crohn's disease, or a healthy co-twin of an affected twin (not recorded which).

The chain combines TRBV19 with TRBJ2-2; the TCRdb D gene call, TRBD2, has no DNA to confirm it. Germline values: CDR1 LNHDA, CDR2 SQIVND (reference sequence). This CDR3 has 14 residues. CDR3 loop: CASNGRRGDGELFF.

The gene calls are TRBV4-3 and TRBJ1-1. The CDR3 totals 15 residues. CDR1 and CDR2 from the germline V gene are LGHNA and YSLEER. The CDR3 loop reads CASSQDLVLNTEAFF.

The chain is built from TRBV2 and TRBJ1-6. CDR1 is SNHLY and CDR2 is FYNNEI in the germline V gene. This CDR3 contains 15 residues. CDR3 region: CASRVMSSYNSPLHF.

This rearrangement joins TRBV18 to TRBJ2-5. CDR1 is KGHSH and CDR2 is LQKENI in the germline V gene. The length of the CDR3 is 14 residues. The chain's CDR3 is CASSPPGLKETQYF.

V gene TRBV7-2 combines with J gene TRBJ2-5; the TCRdb call, TRBD1, lacks DNA for checking. CDR1 and CDR2 (germline): SGHTA, FQGNSA. The CDR3 extends over 17 amino acids. The CDR3 loop reads CASSPQGQGVGQETQYF. Based on the CDR3 plus reference TRBV7-2 and TRBJ2-5, the full variable domain is GAGVSQSPSNKVTEKGKDVELRCDPISGHTALYWYRQSLGQGLEFLIYFQGNSAPDKSGLPSDRFSAERTGGSVSTLTIQRTQQEDSAVYLCASSPQGQGVGQETQYFGPGTRLLVL.

The chain carries TRBV2 and TRBJ2-1; TCRdb picks TRBD2, but there is no DNA to check that call. CDR1 and CDR2 (germline): SNHLY, FYNNEI. The CDR3 sequence is 20 residues long. CDR3 amino acids: CASSEAKGLAGRGTYNEQFF.

This sequence joins TRBV9 and TRBJ2-5; TCRdb picks TRBD2, but there is no DNA to check that call. In germline, CDR1 is SGDLS, CDR2 YYNGEE. CDR3 length equals 17 residues. The CDR3 is CASSVSALAGKKETQYF.

The chain recombines TRBV20-1 with TRBJ1-1; TCRdb picks TRBD1, but there is no DNA to check that call. Germline lookup yields CDR1 DFQATT and CDR2 SNEGSKA (reference sequence). CDR3 length: 15 residues. CDR3 amino acids: CSARSAGTMNTEAFF.

The chain is built from TRBV20-1 and TRBJ1-5; TCRdb's D gene call, TRBD1, goes unchecked for lack of DNA. CDR1 and CDR2 from the germline V gene are DFQATT and SNEGSKA (reference sequence). This CDR3 comprises 13 residues. The chain's CDR3 is CSACDRLNQPQHF.

The chain has TRBV6-5 and TRBJ2-7; TCRdb gives TRBD1 as the D gene, but with no DNA this cannot be confirmed. The CDR3 sequence is 15 residues long. From germline, CDR1 is MNHEY and CDR2 SVGAGI. The CDR3 reads CASSYRRQGSYEQYF.

The chain couples TRBV29-1 to TRBJ2-7; TCRdb designates TRBD2, a call that cannot be tested without DNA. The CDR3 totals 13 residues. The germline V gene encodes CDR1 SQVTM and CDR2 ANQGSEA. The CDR3 loop reads CSVARHGGEEQYF.

V usage is TRBV10-1 and J usage is TRBJ2-2; without DNA, the TCRdb call of TRBD1 cannot be checked. CDR1 and CDR2 from the germline V gene are WNHNN and SYGVQD (reference sequence). This CDR3 region has 20 residues. The CDR3 is CASSESCRGSDRQFTGELFF.

This chain's CDR3 is CASSVVPDQEAQYF. V is TRBV9 and J is TRBJ2-5. Germline V CDR1 and CDR2: SGDLS, YYNGEE. The CDR3 is 14 amino acids.

This chain links TRBV6-2 or TRBV6-3 with TRBJ1-5; TCRdb's D call of TRBD1 is untestable without DNA. Germline CDR1 MNHEY, CDR2 SVGEGT. The CDR3 runs to 16 residues. The CDR3 sequence: CASSYSRDSSNQPQHF.

This chain links TRBV5-1 with TRBJ2-1; no DNA is available, so the TRBD1 call from TCRdb remains unchecked. From germline, CDR1 is SGHRS and CDR2 YFSETQ. CDR3 length: 15 residues. Here the CDR3 reads CASRDSHLFYNEQFF.

This rearrangement joins TRBV6-1 to TRBJ2-5; TCRdb calls TRBD1, which cannot be checked without DNA. This CDR3 has 15 residues. Germline CDR1 and CDR2: MNHNS and SASEGT. The CDR3 sequence is CASSPPGQGEKTQYF.

The V call is TRBV5-1, the J call TRBJ2-3; the TRBD1 assignment by TCRdb is unverifiable without DNA. CDR1 SGHRS and CDR2 YFSETQ come from the germline V gene. CDR3 length equals 14 residues. CDR3 loop: CASSSRQGTDTQYF.

The chain recombines TRBV20-1 with TRBJ1-4. The CDR3 length is 16 residues. CDR1 is DFQATT and CDR2 is SNEGSKA in the germline V gene (reference sequence). CDR3 residues: CSVRRVLVATNEKLFF.